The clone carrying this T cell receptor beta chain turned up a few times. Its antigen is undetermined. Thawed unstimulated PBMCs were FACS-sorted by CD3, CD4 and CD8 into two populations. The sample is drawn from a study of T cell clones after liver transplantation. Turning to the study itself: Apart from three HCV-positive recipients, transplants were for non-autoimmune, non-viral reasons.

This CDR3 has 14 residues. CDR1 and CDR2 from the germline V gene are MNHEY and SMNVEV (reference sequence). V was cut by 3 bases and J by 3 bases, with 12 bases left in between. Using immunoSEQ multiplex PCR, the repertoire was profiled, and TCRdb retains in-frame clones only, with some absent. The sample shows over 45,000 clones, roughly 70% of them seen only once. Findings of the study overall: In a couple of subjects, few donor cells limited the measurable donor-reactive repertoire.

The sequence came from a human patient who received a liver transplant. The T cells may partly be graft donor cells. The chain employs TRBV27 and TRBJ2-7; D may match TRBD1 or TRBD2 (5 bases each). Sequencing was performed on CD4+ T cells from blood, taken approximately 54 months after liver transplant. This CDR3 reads CASSLGVKFYEQYF. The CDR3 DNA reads TGTGCCAGCAGTTTGGGGGTTAAGTTCTACGAGCAGTACTTC.